This entry lists 26 T cell receptor beta chains sequenced from one sample in a study of T cell repertoires in cytomegalovirus infection. TCRdb reprocessed the reads via MiXCR and lists one record per CDR3 protein. The sample includes 560,000 or so distinct CDR3 sequences, about 17% seen only once; the top ten take 20% to 30%. Sequenced material: CD8+ T cells from PBMCs. Every receptor here comes from a human donor in good health (CMV status not recorded). Some clones in this sample may be carry-over from other donors' samples.

Ten or more counts support this clonotype. The chain combines TRBV29-1 with TRBJ1-2; 8 bases line up with TRBD1. The CDR3 loop spans 16 amino acids. The germline gives CDR1 SQVTM, CDR2 ANQGSEA. With 2 bases clipped from V and 4 bases from J, the junction kept 12 bases outside the gene matches. The CDR3 loop is CSVEWDRPNTRYGYTF. In DNA, the CDR3 is TGCAGCGTTGAATGGGACAGGCCGAATACCCGCTATGGCTACACCTTC.

With respect to this clonotype: One base away lies a much larger clone, so this may be a sequencing read error. Likely a read error: the CDR3 ends without its conserved phenylalanine or tryptophan. J is TRBJ2-5 and V is TRBV29-1; TRBD1 might be the D (6 bases). V was cut by 6 bases and J by 3 bases, with 14 bases left in between. The V gene's germline CDR1 is SQVTM and CDR2 ANQGSEA. This CDR3 comprises 13 residues. The chain's CDR3 is CSVAQGFEETQYL. The CDR3 DNA follows: TGCAGCGTGGCGCAGGGGTTCGAAGAGACCCAGTACTTA.

This clonotype was seen ten or more times. The V gene is TRBV28, the J gene TRBJ2-7, with 9 bases identical to TRBD2. V lost 8 bases, J lost 3 bases, and 20 bases stayed unmatched. The CDR3 covers 18 residues. Per germline, CDR1 MDHEN and CDR2 SYDVKM. The CDR3 DNA sequence: TGTGCCAGCCAACCTTACAAGGGACTAGCTAAAAGATACTACGAGCAGTACTTC. Its translation: CASQPYKGLAKRYYEQYF. The full variable domain, its missing parts supplied by reference TRBV28 and TRBJ2-7, is DVKVTQSSRYLVKRTGEKVFLECVQDMDHENMFWYRQDPGLGLRLIYFSYDVKMKEKGDIPEGYSVSREKKERFSLILESASTNQTSMYLCASQPYKGLAKRYYEQYFGPGTRLTVT.

This clonotype was picked up a small number of times. The DNA of the CDR3 is TGTGCCAGCAGTCCCCCATTAGCGGGAGGGCCTAACGAGCAGTACTTC. Its translation: CASSPPLAGGPNEQYF. The rearrangement joins TRBV27 to TRBJ2-7; 11 bases map to TRBD2. CDR1 and CDR2 from the germline V gene are MNHEY and SMNVEV (reference sequence). This CDR3 contains 16 residues. Germline trimming cut 5 bases from V and 5 bases from J; bases unmatched to any gene: 11.

Worth noting for this clonotype: A much larger clone lies one base from this, so it may be a read error. The J gene is TRBJ1-2, the V gene TRBV7-6, with a weak D call TRBD1 (5 bases). Germline V gene lookup returns CDR1 SGHVS and CDR2 FNYEAQ. V dropped 8 bases and J dropped 10 bases, with 17 bases sitting between them. This CDR3 comprises 12 residues. The DNA for the CDR3 is TGTGCCAGCGGCGTAGGGGCATCTTTCTACACCTTC. Translating gives CASGVGASFYTF.

V usage is TRBV7-3 and J usage is TRBJ2-1, with D possibly called TRBD1 or TRBD2 (5 bases each). The germline CDR1 and CDR2 sequences are SGHTA and FQGTGA. V was cut by 1 base and J by 9 bases, with 16 bases left in between. This CDR3 has 15 amino acids. The CDR3 sequence is CASSLSPGAEGEQFF. The CDR3 nucleotides read TGTGCCAGCAGCTTAAGCCCCGGGGCAGAGGGTGAGCAGTTCTTC.

The table lists this clonotype with many counts. The V gene is TRBV28, the J gene TRBJ2-1; D might be TRBD2 (6 bases). The CDR3 length is 14 residues. Per germline, CDR1 MDHEN and CDR2 SYDVKM. V lost 3 bases and J 3 bases, leaving 9 bases between the germline ends. Here the CDR3 reads CASSFPSVYNEQFF. The CDR3 coding sequence is TGTGCCAGCAGTTTCCCTAGCGTCTACAATGAGCAGTTCTTC. Drawing the rest from reference TRBV28 and TRBJ2-1, the complete variable domain is DVKVTQSSRYLVKRTGEKVFLECVQDMDHENMFWYRQDPGLGLRLIYFSYDVKMKEKGDIPEGYSVSREKKERFSLILESASTNQTSMYLCASSFPSVYNEQFFGPGTRLTVL.

The J gene is TRBJ2-1, the V gene TRBV12-3 or TRBV12-4; 14 positions match TRBD2. This CDR3 region has 19 residues. V lost 7 bases and J lost 4; bases outside the gene matches: 15. The CDR3 coding sequence is TGTGCCAGCACTCTCATCGTGAGACTAGCGGGGGGGCATTACAATGAGCAGTTCTTC. Translation: CASTLIVRLAGGHYNEQFF.

This clonotype was observed many times. The chain has TRBV19 and TRBJ2-2; 7 bases map to TRBD2. V trimming: 5 bases; J trimming: 2 bases; junction bases outside the gene matches: 11. The CDR3 runs to 17 residues. The germline gives CDR1 LNHDA, CDR2 SQIVND (reference sequence). In nucleotides, the CDR3 is TGTGCCAGTAGTCCCCTCACGCTAGCGGTAAACACCGGGGAGCTGTTTTTT. This translates into CASSPLTLAVNTGELFF.

Ten or more counts support this clonotype. The J gene is TRBJ1-5, the V gene TRBV11-2; perhaps TRBD1 as D (6 bases). Germline V gene data show CDR1 as SGHAT and CDR2 as FQNNGV. V lost 1 base and J 10 bases, leaving 11 bases between the germline ends. The CDR3 runs 13 residues. The CDR3 nucleotides are TGTGCCAGCAGCTTAGGGACAGAGCTTCCCCAGCATTTT. Translating it yields CASSLGTELPQHF. The whole variable domain, filled in from reference TRBV11-2 and TRBJ1-5, reads EAGVAQSPRYKIIEKRQSVAFWCNPISGHATLYWYQQILGQGPKLLIQFQNNGVVDDSQLPKDRFSAERLKGVDSTLKIQPAKLEDSAVYLCASSLGTELPQHFGDGTRLSIL.

This clonotype has at least ten counts. The chain links TRBV7-9 to TRBJ2-5; 7 bases are a match to TRBD1. Trimming cost V 1 base and J 3 bases; bases outside gene matches: 14. This CDR3 has 18 residues. The germline CDR1 and CDR2 sequences are SEHNR and FQNEAQ (reference sequence). In DNA form, the CDR3 reads TGTGCCAGCAGCTTAGTATGGAAAATGGGGACAGTCGAAGAGACCCAGTACTTC. This codes for CASSLVWKMGTVEETQYF.

This clonotype has just a few counts. The genes are TRBV27 and TRBJ1-2, with D hard to call. The CDR3 consists of 11 residues. Per germline, CDR1 MNHEY and CDR2 SMNVEV (reference sequence). Trimming pared 8 bases from V and 8 bases from J, leaving 12 bases between. The CDR3, as DNA: TGTGCCAGCCAAGGGAACGACGGCTACACCTTC. Translation gives CASQGNDGYTF.

This clonotype was observed a few times. V gene TRBV7-9 combines with J gene TRBJ1-1; TRBD1 matches 8 bases. V lost 5 bases to trimming and J lost 4 bases; unmatched junction nucleotides: 18. The CDR3 is 18 residues long. Germline V CDR1 and CDR2: SEHNR, FQNEAQ (reference sequence). In nucleotides, the CDR3 is TGTGCCAGCAGCATGAGGGACAGGAGGTTCCCGACAGGCACTGAAGCTTTCTTT. The encoded protein is CASSMRDRRFPTGTEAFF.

As DNA, the CDR3 is TGTGCCAGTAGTATATTCGGCGGGGGGGACTCCTACAATGAGCAGTTCTTC. Protein: CASSIFGGGDSYNEQFF. This chain links TRBV19 with TRBJ2-1, with TRBD2 matching over 9 bases. Germline trimming cut 2 bases from V and 0 bases from J; bases unmatched to any gene: 5. This CDR3 is 17 amino acids long. CDR1 and CDR2 (germline): LNHDA, SQIVND (reference sequence).

The chain carries TRBV7-6 and TRBJ2-1, with 7 bases that match TRBD1. The CDR3 contains 15 residues. With 1 base clipped from V and 9 bases from J, the junction kept 9 bases outside the gene matches. Germline V lookup: CDR1 SGHVS, CDR2 FNYEAQ. The CDR3 sequence is CASSLGGTDDPEQFF. CDR3 coding DNA: TGTGCCAGCAGCTTAGGTGGGACAGACGATCCTGAGCAGTTCTTC.

This clonotype was seen ten or more times. This chain links TRBV27 with TRBJ2-7, with TRBD1 matching 10 bases. This CDR3 region has 14 residues. V shed 8 bases, J shed 1 base, and the junction held 5 bases outside the gene matches. CDR1 is MNHEY, CDR2 SMNVEV, per germline (reference sequence). In DNA form, the CDR3 reads TGTGCCAGCCTAGGGACAGGGGCTTCCTACGAGCAGTACTTC. It specifies CASLGTGASYEQYF.

The gene calls are TRBV25-1 and TRBJ1-2, with D maybe TRBD1 (5 bases). With 1 base removed from V and 2 bases from J, the gap between germline ends came to 14 bases. The CDR3 spans 16 residues. The germline CDR1 and CDR2 sequences are MGHDK and SYGVNS. The CDR3 nucleotides read TGTGCCAGCAGTGAATCTCTCCAGGGAGCCAACTATGGCTACACCTTC. Amino acids: CASSESLQGANYGYTF.

On this clonotype: A much bigger clone sits one base away, suggesting this may be a read error. The V and J genes are TRBV20-1 and TRBJ2-7; 12 bases align to TRBD2. From germline, CDR1 is DFQATT and CDR2 SNEGSKA (reference sequence). The CDR3 contains 17 residues. CDR3 bases: TGCAGAGCTAGAATTGTACTAGCGGGGGGAGTTCGATACGAGCAGTACTTC. The encoded protein is CRARIVLAGGVRYEQYF.

In this sample, this clonotype turned up many times. The genes are TRBV7-3 and TRBJ2-5; D tentatively fits TRBD1 or TRBD2 (5 bases each). Germline V gene data show CDR1 as SGHTA and CDR2 as FQGTGA. There are 13 residues in the CDR3. Trimming took off 1 base at V and 5 bases at J, with 8 bases between the two ends. CDR3 sequence reads: CASSLSRDETQYF. CDR3 DNA sequence: TGTGCCAGCAGCTTAAGCAGGGACGAGACCCAGTACTTC. Full variable domain (missing parts from reference TRBV7-3 and TRBJ2-5): GAGVSQTPSNKVTEKGKYVELRCDPISGHTALYWYRQSLGQGPEFLIYFQGTGAADDSGLPNDRFFAVRPEGSVSTLKIQRTERGDSAVYLCASSLSRDETQYFGPGTRLLVL.

With respect to this clonotype: A much larger clone lies a single base off, so this may be a read error. V is TRBV7-9 and J is TRBJ1-2; D gene uncertain. The CDR3 spans 13 residues. Germline CDR1 and CDR2: SEHNR and FQNEAQ (reference sequence). The V end lost 4 bases, the J end lost 12 bases, and 18 bases lay between the germline ends. The CDR3 is CASSSPKPWRDTF. For the CDR3, the DNA is TGTGCCAGCAGCTCACCCAAGCCCTGGCGGGACACCTTC. Variable domain in full (rest from reference TRBV7-9 and TRBJ1-2): DTGVSQNPRHKITKRGQNVTFRCDPISEHNRLYWYRQTLGQGPEFLTYFQNEAQLEKSRLLSDRFSAERPKGSFSTLEIQRTEQGDSAMYLCASSSPKPWRDTFGSGTRLTVV.

This clonotype occurred a few times. The J gene is TRBJ2-1, the V gene TRBV28; 10 nucleotides align to TRBD1. J gave up 8 bases and V 6 bases, and 7 bases lay outside the gene matches. The CDR3 has 14 amino acids. Germline V gene lookup returns CDR1 MDHEN and CDR2 SYDVKM. CDR3 sequence reads: CASRPGQGPDEQFF. The CDR3 DNA sequence: TGTGCCAGCAGACCGGGACAGGGGCCCGATGAGCAGTTCTTC.

CDR3 residues: CASSYRQGYGYTF. CDR3 DNA: TGTGCCAGCAGCTACCGACAGGGGTATGGCTACACCTTC. This chain connects TRBV5-6 to TRBJ1-2; TRBD1 matches at 8 bases. The CDR3 loop spans 13 amino acids. Germline values: CDR1 SGHDT, CDR2 YYEEEE. The trim removed 3 bases at V and 5 bases at J, leaving 3 bases unmatched.

This clonotype showed up just a few times. V and J are TRBV19 and TRBJ1-1; 11 bases agree with TRBD1. This CDR3 has 13 residues. Losses at the gene ends were 6 bases for V and 3 bases for J; bases not matched to a gene: 0. Germline V gene lookup returns CDR1 LNHDA and CDR2 SQIVND (reference sequence). This CDR3 reads CASRDRGHTEAFF. The DNA for the CDR3 is TGTGCCAGTAGGGACAGGGGGCACACTGAAGCTTTCTTT.

The chain couples TRBV9 to TRBJ2-1, with 11 nucleotides matching TRBD2. V shed 3 bases and J 6 bases; nucleotides not matched to a gene: 2. Germline V lookup: CDR1 SGDLS, CDR2 YYNGEE. The CDR3 sequence is 14 residues long. The CDR3 DNA follows: TGTGCCAGCAGCGATAGCGGGGGGGCCAATGAGCAGTTCTTC. Translating it yields CASSDSGGANEQFF.

The rearrangement joins TRBV29-1 to TRBJ1-2; D is perhaps TRBD1 (5 bases). From germline, CDR1 is SQVTM and CDR2 ANQGSEA. Between the trimmed V and J ends, which lost 0 bases and 5 bases, there was a span of 19 bases. The length of the CDR3 is 16 residues. CDR3 residues: CSVEDPPEGPLYGYTF. The CDR3, as DNA: TGCAGCGTTGAAGATCCTCCAGAGGGGCCCTTGTATGGCTACACCTTC.

This clonotype has at least ten counts. The rearrangement links TRBV4-2 to TRBJ1-2; no definite D call. With 2 bases removed from V and 0 bases from J, the gap between germline ends came to 10 bases. The CDR3 is made up of 15 amino acids. From germline, CDR1 is LGHNA and CDR2 YNFKEQ. The CDR3 sequence: CASSQWSGANYGYTF. CDR3 in DNA: TGTGCCAGCAGCCAATGGTCCGGGGCTAACTATGGCTACACCTTC.